This T cell receptor beta chain was captured in a study of T cells after yellow fever vaccination. This clonotype was seen only a few times. CDR1 and CDR2 from the germline V gene are DFQATT and SNEGSKA (reference sequence). The length of the CDR3 is 14 residues. Trimming cost V 0 bases and J 0 bases, with 8 bases left between them. One entry per CDR3 protein, called by TCRdb with MiXCR from the 5' RACE reads. The data contain about 320,000 distinct CDR3 sequences, approximately 4% of them seen just once; the ten biggest clones take up roughly 21%. This TCR derives from a man aged 18-30 years who received the YFV17D yellow fever vaccine. Sequencing was performed on PBMCs, taken 15 days after the yellow fever booster vaccination. This rearrangement joins TRBV20-1 to TRBJ1-1; D is uncertain. The chain's CDR3 is CSARDTPVNTEAFF. The CDR3 nucleotides read TGCAGTGCTAGAGATACCCCAGTGAACACTGAAGCTTTCTTT.